This section outlines one T cell receptor (beta chain) sequence together with its context. This sample was taken from a study of blood T cell repertoires in COVID-19. Across the study: Italy, Spain and the United States were the sources of the convalescent and acute COVID-19 samples.

The trim removed 6 bases at V and 2 bases at J, leaving 14 bases unmatched. From germline, CDR1 is KGHSH and CDR2 LQKENI. The CDR3 loop spans 18 amino acids. The protocol was immunoSEQ multiplex PCR, while the TCRdb copy is restricted to in-frame clones and leaves out a portion. Altogether around 100,000 clones are present, around 90% being singletons, with the ten largest covering 3.5%. The rearrangement joins TRBV18 to TRBJ1-4; 8 positions match TRBD1. The sample taken for sequencing was peripheral blood. The source of this sequence is a woman between 55 and 75 years old with acute or convalescent COVID-19. CDR3 in amino acids: CASSPLRTGRTTNEKLFF. The CDR3, as DNA: TGTGCCAGCTCCCCCCTTAGGACAGGGCGGACGACTAATGAAAAACTGTTTTTT.